This T cell receptor (beta chain) stems from a study of response to subunit inactivated influenza vaccine. Study-level results: Every seasonal influenza vaccination brings in few new T cells, the authors suggested.

Of note for this clonotype: Its cognate antigen is unknown.

TCRdb independently ran MiXCR on the RT-PCR reads; one entry per CDR3 protein. The repertoire includes about 650,000 distinct CDR3 sequences, 15% to 17% of them detected once, and around 10% sits in the top ten. The junction had 7 bases not matched to a gene; V was cut back by 6 bases and J by 1 base. CDR1 is MNHEY, CDR2 SVGEGT, per germline. This CDR3 contains 15 residues. J is TRBJ2-3 and V is TRBV6-2 or TRBV6-3; 7 bases are shared with TRBD2. The source of this sequence is a man aged 45 to 65 who received an inactivated influenza vaccine. The specimen comprised PBMCs from blood, sampled 12 days after vaccination. The CDR3 region has the DNA TGTGCCAGCAGGAAAGCGGGGCGGGGCACAGATACGCAGTATTTT. Protein: CASRKAGRGTDTQYF.